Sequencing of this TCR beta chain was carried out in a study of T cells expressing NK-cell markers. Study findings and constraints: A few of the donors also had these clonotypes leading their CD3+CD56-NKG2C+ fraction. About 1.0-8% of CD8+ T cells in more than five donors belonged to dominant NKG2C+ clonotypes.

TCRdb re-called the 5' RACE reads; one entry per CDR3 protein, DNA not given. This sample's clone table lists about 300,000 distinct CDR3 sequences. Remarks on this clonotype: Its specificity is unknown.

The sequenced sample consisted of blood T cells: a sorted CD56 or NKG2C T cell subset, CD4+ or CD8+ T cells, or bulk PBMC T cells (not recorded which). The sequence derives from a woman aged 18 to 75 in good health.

This CDR3 is CSAGGGTGGREQYF. The chain couples TRBV20-1 to TRBJ2-7; TCRdb selects TRBD1, and the lack of DNA leaves this call unchecked. The germline V gene encodes CDR1 DFQATT and CDR2 SNEGSKA (reference sequence). CDR3 length: 14 residues.